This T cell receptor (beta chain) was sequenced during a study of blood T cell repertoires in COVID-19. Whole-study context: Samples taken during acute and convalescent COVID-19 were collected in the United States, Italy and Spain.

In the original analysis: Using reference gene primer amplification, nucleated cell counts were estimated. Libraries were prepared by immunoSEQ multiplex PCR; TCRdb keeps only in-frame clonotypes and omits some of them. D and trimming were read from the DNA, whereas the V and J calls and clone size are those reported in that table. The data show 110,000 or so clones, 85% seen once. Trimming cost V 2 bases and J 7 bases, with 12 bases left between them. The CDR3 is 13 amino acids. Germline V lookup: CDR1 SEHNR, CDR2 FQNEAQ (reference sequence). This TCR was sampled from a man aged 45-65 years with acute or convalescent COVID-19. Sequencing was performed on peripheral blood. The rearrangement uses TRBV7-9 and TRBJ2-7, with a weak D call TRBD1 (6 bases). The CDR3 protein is CASSLNSRGEQYF. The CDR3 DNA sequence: TGTGCCAGCAGCTTAAACTCTAGGGGGGAGCAGTACTTC.